Listed below are T cell receptor beta chains from one sample, sequenced in a study of shared clonotypes between healthy human individuals. This table comes from immunoSEQ multiplex PCR, and its TCRdb copy is limited to in-frame clones, with some not included. The sample lists fewer than 2.5 million clones, 93% occurring once. The sequenced sample was naive CD4+ T cells from PBMCs. Every receptor here comes from a man aged 18 to 29 in good health. Some clones in this sample may be carry-over from other donors' samples. Each CDR3 is given with its conserved first and last residue. The D gene is left open where the match is weak. Rows may omit the clone size; those that give it use once, few, many or a size class.

TRBV7-2	TRBD2	TRBJ2-1	.	TGTGCCAGCAGCTTAGCGGGACCCGGGGGGAATGAGCAGTTCTTC	CASSLAGPGGNEQFF
TRBV15	.	TRBJ1-2	once	TGTGCCACCAGCAGAGGAAGGACAGAGCTCTATGGCTACACCTTC	CATSRGRTELYGYTF
TRBV28	.	TRBJ2-5	.	TGTGCCAGCAGTTTTCGAGAGACCCAGTACTTC	CASSFRETQYF
TRBV28	TRBD1	TRBJ2-1	.	TGTGCCAGCAGTTTATTCAGGACAGGGTCCCTTTTCGATGAGCAGTTCTTC	CASSLFRTGSLFDEQFF
TRBV18	.	TRBJ2-7	.	TGTGCCAGCTCACCAGGGGTGGAGCAGTACTTC	CASSPGVEQYF
TRBV4-3	.	TRBJ1-5	.	TGCGCCAGCAGCCAAGCTCTGGGACGGGGTCAGCCCCAGCATTTT	CASSQALGRGQPQHF
TRBV7-9	TRBD1	TRBJ2-7	.	TGTGCCAGCAGCTTACCCAGGGGGAACCCCTACGAGCAGTACTTC	CASSLPRGNPYEQYF
TRBV28	TRBD1	TRBJ1-1	.	TGTGCCACCGGGACAGGGGCGCAGAACACTGAAGCTTTCTTT	CATGTGAQNTEAFF
TRBV2	.	TRBJ1-5	few	TGTGCCAGCATTGGGGGAAGGAATCAGCCCCAGCATTTT	CASIGGRNQPQHF
TRBV2	.	TRBJ2-7	.	TGTGCCAGCAGTGAAACGTCGGGTCAGTACTTC	CASSETSGQYF
TRBV6-6	.	TRBJ1-1	.	TGTGCCAGCAGTTACGCCCCGAACACTGAAGCTTTCTTT	CASSYAPNTEAFF
TRBV13	TRBD1	TRBJ1-2	.	TGTGCCAGCAAATGGGGCGACAGGGGCGAAGGCTACACCTTC	CASKWGDRGEGYTF
TRBV20-1	.	TRBJ1-5	few	TGCAGTGCATCCGGGGGTCAGCCCCAGCATTTT	CSASGGQPQHF
TRBV7-9	.	TRBJ2-3	.	TGTGCCAGCAGCTTAGATCGGTGGGATACGCAGTATTTT	CASSLDRWDTQYF
TRBV6-6	.	TRBJ1-3	.	TGTGCCAGCAGACTCGGGACCGGGCGCTCTGGAAACACCATATATTTT	CASRLGTGRSGNTIYF
TRBV28	.	TRBJ1-2	.	TGTGCCAGCAGTTTAGTGGGTCAGACCGATGGCTACACCTTC	CASSLVGQTDGYTF
TRBV6-1	TRBD2	TRBJ2-7	.	TGTGCCAGCAGTGCCGGGACTAGCGGGAGATCCTACGAGCAGTACTTC	CASSAGTSGRSYEQYF
TRBV18	.	TRBJ1-2	.	TGTGCCAGCTCACCCTCCCCGGACGGGGTATACGGCTACACCTTC	CASSPSPDGVYGYTF
TRBV30	.	TRBJ1-2	once	TGTGCCTGGGGGAGGGGGGTCGCCTATGGCTACACCTTC	CAWGRGVAYGYTF
TRBV5-8	.	TRBJ1-2	.	TGTGCCAGCAGCCGAGGACAGAAAGTATCCGGCTACACCTTC	CASSRGQKVSGYTF
TRBV29-1	.	TRBJ2-3	.	TGCAGCGTTGGATTAACCCGGGGCACAGATACGCAGTATTTT	CSVGLTRGTDTQYF
TRBV6-5	TRBD1	TRBJ1-2	.	TGTGCCAGCAGTCTCCTCACAGGGGGCAGGGGCTACACCTTC	CASSLLTGGRGYTF
TRBV5-8	TRBD1	TRBJ2-5	.	TGTGCCAGCAGCTTGGAGGGACAGGGCACGGAGACCCAGTACTTC	CASSLEGQGTETQYF
TRBV7-2	.	TRBJ2-1	.	TGTGCCAGCAGCTTTTTTGGGGATACCTACAATGAGCAGTTCTTC	CASSFFGDTYNEQFF
TRBV18	TRBD1	TRBJ2-7	.	TGTGCCAGCTCACCACAGGGACAGGGGAGCTCCTACGAGCAGTACTTC	CASSPQGQGSSYEQYF
TRBV5-6	TRBD2	TRBJ2-1	.	TGTGCCAGCAGGGGTGGTCTAGCGGGGTACTCGGCCGATGAGCAGTTCTTC	CASRGGLAGYSADEQFF
TRBV25-1	.	TRBJ1-2	.	TGTGCCAGCAGTGAGGACCGCGGACTGTCCTACGCCTACACCTTC	CASSEDRGLSYAYTF
TRBV28	.	TRBJ2-7	.	TGTGCCAGCAGTTTAGGGTCGCGATGGGGGGTCTACGAGCAGTACTTC	CASSLGSRWGVYEQYF
TRBV7-2	.	TRBJ2-7	.	TGTGCCAGCAGCCAAACTCGTCCCCTCCTTTCCGAGCAGTACTTC	CASSQTRPLLSEQYF
TRBV2	.	TRBJ2-4	.	TGTGCCAGCAGTGACCCATGGGTAGCACAGGCCAAAAACATTCAGTACTTC	CASSDPWVAQAKNIQYF
TRBV7-2	.	TRBJ1-2	.	TGTGCCAGCAGCTTGAACCCGCGAGGGTTCTATGGCTACACCTTC	CASSLNPRGFYGYTF
TRBV28	TRBD2	TRBJ2-7	.	TGTGCCAGCAGTTTATTGCTAGCGGGAGGATCCTACGAGCAGTACTTC	CASSLLLAGGSYEQYF
TRBV2	.	TRBJ2-1	.	TGTGCCAGCACTGCCTACAATGAGCAGTTCTTC	CASTAYNEQFF
TRBV2	.	TRBJ2-1	.	TGTGCCAGCAGTAGTTCTGGGCCCAATGAGCAGTTCTTC	CASSSSGPNEQFF
TRBV5-1	.	TRBJ1-5	.	TGCGCCAGCAGCTTGGACCCGGGTAGGGAACAGCCCCAGCATTTT	CASSLDPGREQPQHF
TRBV28	.	TRBJ2-7	.	TGTGCCAGCAGTTTATCCCTGCCCCGGGCCGAGCAGTACTTC	CASSLSLPRAEQYF
TRBV5-1	TRBD1	TRBJ2-6	.	TGCGCCAGCAGCCGCGACAGGGCTGGGGCCAACGTCCTGACTTTC	CASSRDRAGANVLTF
TRBV9	.	TRBJ1-5	.	TGTGCCAGCAGCGTAGGTTCGGGGATAGGACCCCAGCATTTT	CASSVGSGIGPQHF
TRBV7-9	.	TRBJ2-3	.	TGTGCCAGCAGCGGACGATGGGGTTCTGGAGATACGCAGTATTTT	CASSGRWGSGDTQYF
TRBV6-1	.	TRBJ2-2	.	TGTGCCAGCAGTTTCAGGGGTCACACCGGGGAGCTGTTTTTT	CASSFRGHTGELFF
TRBV6-1	TRBD1	TRBJ1-4	.	TGTGCCAGCAGTGCGGCAGGGGGCTATATTGAAAAACTGTTTTTT	CASSAAGGYIEKLFF
TRBV5-1	TRBD1	TRBJ1-4	.	TGCGCCAGCAGCTTGGGAGTCAGGGGGAATGAAAAACTGTTTTTT	CASSLGVRGNEKLFF
TRBV2	.	TRBJ1-2	few	TGTGCCAGCAGAGCACAAGGCGGCTACACCTTC	CASRAQGGYTF
TRBV15	.	TRBJ1-2	.	TGTGCCACCAGCAGAGACGAGTTCTATGGCTACACCTTC	CATSRDEFYGYTF
TRBV5-6	TRBD1	TRBJ1-1	.	TGTGCCAGCAGCTTGCGAGCGACAGGGATTTCTGAAGCTTTCTTT	CASSLRATGISEAFF
TRBV5-1	TRBD2	TRBJ2-1	.	TGCGCCAGCAGCTTGGGTTCGGCTAGCGGGAGTAATGAGCAGTTCTTC	CASSLGSASGSNEQFF
TRBV9	TRBD1	TRBJ1-1	.	TGTGCCAGCAGCGTAGGCCCAGGGGGGGACACTGAAGCTTTCTTT	CASSVGPGGDTEAFF
TRBV11-2	TRBD1	TRBJ1-1	once	TGTGCCAGCAGCCCTAGAGGGGGCCTCCTCCTGAGTGAAGCTTTCTTT	CASSPRGGLLLSEAFF
TRBV5-4	TRBD1	TRBJ1-1	.	TGTGCCAGCAGCTTGGGGCAGGGGGCCGAAGCTTTCTTT	CASSLGQGAEAFF
TRBV7-2	TRBD2	TRBJ2-7	.	TGTGCCAGCAGCTTAGGTAGCGGGAGTTCCTACGAGCAGTACTTC	CASSLGSGSSYEQYF
TRBV4-2	.	TRBJ2-7	.	TGTGCCAGCAGCCAAGACAGGCTTTCCTACGAGCAGTACTTC	CASSQDRLSYEQYF
TRBV6-5	.	TRBJ2-7	once	TGTGCCAGCAGCCGCGTGGGGTCCGGCGAGCAGTACTTC	CASSRVGSGEQYF